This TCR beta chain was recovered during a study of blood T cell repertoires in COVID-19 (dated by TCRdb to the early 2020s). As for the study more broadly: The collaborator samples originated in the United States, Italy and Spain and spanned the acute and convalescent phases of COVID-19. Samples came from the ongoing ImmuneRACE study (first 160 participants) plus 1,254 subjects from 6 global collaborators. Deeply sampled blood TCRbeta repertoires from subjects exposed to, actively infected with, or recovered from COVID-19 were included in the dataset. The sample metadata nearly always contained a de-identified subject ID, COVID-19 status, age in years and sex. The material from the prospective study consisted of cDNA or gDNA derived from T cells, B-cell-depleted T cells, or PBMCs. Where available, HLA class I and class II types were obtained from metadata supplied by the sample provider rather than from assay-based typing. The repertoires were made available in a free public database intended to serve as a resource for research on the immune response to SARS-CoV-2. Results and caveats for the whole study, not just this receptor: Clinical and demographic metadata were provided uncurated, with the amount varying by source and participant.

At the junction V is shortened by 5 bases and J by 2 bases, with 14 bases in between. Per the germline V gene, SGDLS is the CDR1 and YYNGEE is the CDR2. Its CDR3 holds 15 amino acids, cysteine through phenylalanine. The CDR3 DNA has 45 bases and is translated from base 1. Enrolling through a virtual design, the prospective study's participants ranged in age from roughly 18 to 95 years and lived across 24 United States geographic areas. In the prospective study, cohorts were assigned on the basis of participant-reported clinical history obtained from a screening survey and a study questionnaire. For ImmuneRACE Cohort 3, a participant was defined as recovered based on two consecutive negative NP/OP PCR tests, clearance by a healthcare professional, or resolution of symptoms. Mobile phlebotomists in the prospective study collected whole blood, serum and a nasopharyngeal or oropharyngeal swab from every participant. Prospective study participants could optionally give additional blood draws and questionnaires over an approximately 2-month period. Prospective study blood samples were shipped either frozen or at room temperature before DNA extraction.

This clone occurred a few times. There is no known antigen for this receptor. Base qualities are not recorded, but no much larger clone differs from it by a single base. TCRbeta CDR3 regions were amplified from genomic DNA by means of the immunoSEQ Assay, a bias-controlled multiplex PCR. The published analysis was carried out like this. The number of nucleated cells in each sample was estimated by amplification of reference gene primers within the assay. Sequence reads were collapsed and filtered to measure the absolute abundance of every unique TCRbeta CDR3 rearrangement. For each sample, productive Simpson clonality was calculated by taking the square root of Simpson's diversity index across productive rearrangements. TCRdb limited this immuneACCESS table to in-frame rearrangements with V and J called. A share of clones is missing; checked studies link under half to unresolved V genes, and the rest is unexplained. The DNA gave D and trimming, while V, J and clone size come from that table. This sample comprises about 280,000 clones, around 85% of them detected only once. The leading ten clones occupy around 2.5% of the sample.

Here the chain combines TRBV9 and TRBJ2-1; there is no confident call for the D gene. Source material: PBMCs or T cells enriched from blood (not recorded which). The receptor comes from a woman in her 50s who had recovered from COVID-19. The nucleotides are TGTGCCAGCAGTCCGAGCCCGGAGCCCTACAATGAGCAGTTCTTC. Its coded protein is CASSPSPEPYNEQFF.